This note documents a single T cell receptor (beta chain) sequence. Its specificity is unknown. This entry belongs to a study of cytomegalovirus exposure and HLA in healthy donors. Notes on the study in general: In vitro, three CMV-associated chains proved specific for CMV antigens. Beyond CMV serostatus, there was no information to go on about immune exposure. Associated with cytomegalovirus, according to the listing, were 150 to 200 TCR beta chains.

The PCR made use of 60 Vbeta and 13 Jbeta primers. Repertoires were generated with immunoSEQ multiplex PCR, while TCRdb's copy carries only in-frame clones and drops some. The data show about 140,000 clones, over 60% seen once. V lost 0 bases, J lost 7 bases, and 15 bases lay in between. Germline CDR1 and CDR2: MNHNS and SASEGT. CDR3 size: 16 residues. The chain recombines TRBV6-1 with TRBJ1-4, with a possible D match to TRBD1 (5 bases). Sequenced sample: PBMCs. The receptor's source is a man aged 40-49 years in good health and CMV-seropositive. This chain's CDR3 is CASSEALPWGGEKLFF. CDR3 in DNA: TGTGCCAGCAGTGAAGCCTTACCGTGGGGCGGTGAAAAACTGTTTTTT.